This T cell receptor beta chain came from a study of blood T cell repertoires in COVID-19. Study overall: Some COVID-19 samples were acute and others convalescent; all came from the United States, Italy and Spain. Sample material is recorded as cDNA or gDNA derived from T cells, B-cell-depleted T cells, or PBMCs.

V was cut by 0 bases and J by 1 base, with 10 bases left in between. Per germline, CDR1 SGDLS and CDR2 YYNGEE. There are 15 residues in the CDR3. Authors' data handling: Amplification from reference gene primers served as the basis for estimated nucleated cell counts. Only in-frame clones appear in the TCRdb table, and some are missing; sequencing was by immunoSEQ multiplex PCR. That table is the source of V, J and clone size, and D and trimming were worked out from the DNA. Of about 99,000 clones listed, roughly 87% are singletons. The sequence was obtained from a human donor in a cohort sampled during active COVID-19. Specimen: peripheral blood. The V and J genes are TRBV9 and TRBJ1-1; D is undetermined. DNA for the CDR3: TGTGCCAGCAGCGTAGGTCTACAGCCGAACACTGAAGCTTTCTTT. Translation gives CASSVGLQPNTEAFF.